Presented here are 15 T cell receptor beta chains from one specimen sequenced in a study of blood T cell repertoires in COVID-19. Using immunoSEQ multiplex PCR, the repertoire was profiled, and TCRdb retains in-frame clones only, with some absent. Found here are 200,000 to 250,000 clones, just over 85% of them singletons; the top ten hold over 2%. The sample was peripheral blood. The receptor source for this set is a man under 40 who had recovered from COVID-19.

As DNA, the CDR3 is TGTGCCACCAGCAGAGATCGAACTAGATCCTACGAGCAGTACTTC. It encodes CATSRDRTRSYEQYF. This chain links TRBV15 with TRBJ2-7, with a possible D match to TRBD2 (5 bases). Germline assignment: CDR1 LNHNV and CDR2 YYDKDF (reference sequence). CDR3 length equals 15 residues. V was pared by 0 bases and J by 1 base, with 10 bases between.

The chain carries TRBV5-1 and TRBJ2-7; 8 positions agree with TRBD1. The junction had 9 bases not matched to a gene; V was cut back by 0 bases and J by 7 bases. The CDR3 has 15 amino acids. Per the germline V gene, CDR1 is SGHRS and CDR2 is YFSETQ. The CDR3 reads CASSLALTGGGEQYF. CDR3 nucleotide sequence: TGCGCCAGCAGCTTGGCCCTAACAGGGGGTGGGGAGCAGTACTTC.

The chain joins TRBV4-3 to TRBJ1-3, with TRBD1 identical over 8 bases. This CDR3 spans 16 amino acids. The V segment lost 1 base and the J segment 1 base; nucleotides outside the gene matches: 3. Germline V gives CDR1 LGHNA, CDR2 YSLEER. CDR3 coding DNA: TGCGCCAGCAGCCAAGGGACAGGGTCATCTGGAAACACCATATATTTT. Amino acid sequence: CASSQGTGSSGNTIYF.

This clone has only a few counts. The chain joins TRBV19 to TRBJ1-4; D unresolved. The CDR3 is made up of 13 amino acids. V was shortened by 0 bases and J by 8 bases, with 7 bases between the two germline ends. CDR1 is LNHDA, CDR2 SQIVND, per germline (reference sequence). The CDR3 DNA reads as TGTGCCAGTAGTATAGATCTATGGGAAAAACTGTTTTTT. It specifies CASSIDLWEKLFF.

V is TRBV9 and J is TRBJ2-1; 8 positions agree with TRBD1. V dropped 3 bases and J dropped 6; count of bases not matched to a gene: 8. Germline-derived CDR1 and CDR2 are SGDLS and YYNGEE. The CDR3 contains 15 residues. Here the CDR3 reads CASSGGQGLSNEQFF. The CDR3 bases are TGTGCCAGCAGCGGTGGACAGGGATTGAGCAATGAGCAGTTCTTC.

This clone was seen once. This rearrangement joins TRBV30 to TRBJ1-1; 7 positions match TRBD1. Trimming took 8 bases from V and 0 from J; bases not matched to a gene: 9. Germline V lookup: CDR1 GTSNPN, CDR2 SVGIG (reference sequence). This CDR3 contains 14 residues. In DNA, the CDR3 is TGTGCCCTAACGAGGGGGCGTTTGAACACTGAAGCTTTCTTT. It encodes CALTRGRLNTEAFF.

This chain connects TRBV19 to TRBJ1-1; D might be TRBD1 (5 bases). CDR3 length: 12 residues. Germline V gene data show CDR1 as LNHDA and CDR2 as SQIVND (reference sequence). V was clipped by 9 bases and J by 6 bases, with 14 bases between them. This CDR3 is CASTMGGSEAFF. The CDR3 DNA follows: TGTGCCAGCACCATGGGGGGTTCTGAAGCTTTCTTT.

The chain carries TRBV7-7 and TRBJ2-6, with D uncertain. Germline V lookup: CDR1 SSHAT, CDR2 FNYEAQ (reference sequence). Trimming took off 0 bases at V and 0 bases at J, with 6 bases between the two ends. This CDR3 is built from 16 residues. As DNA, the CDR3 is TGTGCCAGCAGCTTAGCCGGTTCCTCTGGGGCCAACGTCCTGACTTTC. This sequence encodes CASSLAGSSGANVLTF.

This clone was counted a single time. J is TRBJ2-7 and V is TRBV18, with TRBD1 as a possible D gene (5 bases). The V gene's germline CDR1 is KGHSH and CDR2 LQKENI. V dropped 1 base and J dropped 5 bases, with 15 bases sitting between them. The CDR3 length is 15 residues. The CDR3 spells CASSPRRIGADEQYF. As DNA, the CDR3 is TGTGCCAGCTCACCACGGCGTATTGGGGCCGACGAGCAGTACTTC.

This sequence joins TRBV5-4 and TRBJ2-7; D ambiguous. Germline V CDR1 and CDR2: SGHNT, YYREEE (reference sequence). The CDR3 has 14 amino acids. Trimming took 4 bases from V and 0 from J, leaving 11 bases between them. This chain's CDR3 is CASSLTRSSYEQYF. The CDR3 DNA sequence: TGTGCCAGCAGCCTTACGCGGAGCTCCTACGAGCAGTACTTC.

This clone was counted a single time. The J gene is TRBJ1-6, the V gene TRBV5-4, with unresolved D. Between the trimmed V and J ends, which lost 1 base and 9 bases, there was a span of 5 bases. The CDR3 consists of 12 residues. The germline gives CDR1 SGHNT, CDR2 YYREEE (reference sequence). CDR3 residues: CASSLRSSPLHF. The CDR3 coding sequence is TGTGCCAGCAGCTTGCGTTCTTCACCCCTCCACTTT.

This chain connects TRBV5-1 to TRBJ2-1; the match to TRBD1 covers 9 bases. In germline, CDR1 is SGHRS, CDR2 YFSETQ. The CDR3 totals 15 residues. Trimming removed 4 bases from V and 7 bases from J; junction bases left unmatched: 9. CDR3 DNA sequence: TGCGCCAGCAGCGCCCGACAGGGGGGGGTGAATGAGCAGTTCTTC. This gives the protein CASSARQGGVNEQFF.

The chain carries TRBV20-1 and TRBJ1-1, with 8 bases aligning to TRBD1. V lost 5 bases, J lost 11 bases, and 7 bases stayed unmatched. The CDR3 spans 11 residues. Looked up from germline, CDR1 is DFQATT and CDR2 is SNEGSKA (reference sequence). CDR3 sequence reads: CSAGQGRPAFF. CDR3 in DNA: TGCAGTGCTGGACAGGGAAGGCCGGCTTTCTTT.

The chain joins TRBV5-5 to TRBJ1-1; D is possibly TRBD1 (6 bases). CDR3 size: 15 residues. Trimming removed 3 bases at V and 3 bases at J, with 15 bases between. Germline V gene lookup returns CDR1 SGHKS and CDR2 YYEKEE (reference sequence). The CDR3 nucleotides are TGTGCCAGCAGCTCCCAACAGGGTTGGGACACTGAAGCTTTCTTT. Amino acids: CASSSQQGWDTEAFF.

CDR3 sequence reads: CASSQDPMGSGLNSPLHF. The CDR3 nucleotides are TGCGCCAGCAGCCAAGATCCGATGGGCTCCGGCCTAAATTCACCCCTCCACTTT. The gene calls are TRBV4-3 and TRBJ1-6; D gene unclear. This CDR3 has 18 residues. Trimming took 0 bases from V and 7 from J, leaving 19 bases between them. Germline V CDR1 and CDR2: LGHNA, YSLEER.